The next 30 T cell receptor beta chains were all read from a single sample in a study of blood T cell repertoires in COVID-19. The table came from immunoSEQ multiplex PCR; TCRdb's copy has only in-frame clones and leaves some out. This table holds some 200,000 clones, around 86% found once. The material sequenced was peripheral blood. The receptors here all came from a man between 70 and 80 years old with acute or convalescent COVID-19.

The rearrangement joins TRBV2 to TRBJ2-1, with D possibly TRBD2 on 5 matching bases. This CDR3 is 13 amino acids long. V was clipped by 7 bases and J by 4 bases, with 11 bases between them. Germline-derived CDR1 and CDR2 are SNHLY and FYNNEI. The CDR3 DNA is TGTGCCAGCAAGAGTAGCGTATACAATGAGCAGTTCTTC. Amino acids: CASKSSVYNEQFF.

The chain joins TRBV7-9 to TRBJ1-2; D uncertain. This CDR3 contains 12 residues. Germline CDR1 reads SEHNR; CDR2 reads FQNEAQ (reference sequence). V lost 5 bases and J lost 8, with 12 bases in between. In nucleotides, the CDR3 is TGTGCCAGCAGCCCCCGGGTGTCGGGCTACACCTTC. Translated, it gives CASSPRVSGYTF. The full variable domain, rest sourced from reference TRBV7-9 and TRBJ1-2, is DTGVSQNPRHKITKRGQNVTFRCDPISEHNRLYWYRQTLGQGPEFLTYFQNEAQLEKSRLLSDRFSAERPKGSFSTLEIQRTEQGDSAMYLCASSPRVSGYTFGSGTRLTVV.

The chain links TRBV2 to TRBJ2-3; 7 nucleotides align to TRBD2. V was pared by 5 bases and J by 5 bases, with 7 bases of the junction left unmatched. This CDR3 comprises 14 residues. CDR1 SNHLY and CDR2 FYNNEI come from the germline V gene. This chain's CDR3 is CASSYRDYRDTQYF. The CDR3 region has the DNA TGTGCCAGCAGTTACCGGGACTATCGAGATACGCAGTATTTT.

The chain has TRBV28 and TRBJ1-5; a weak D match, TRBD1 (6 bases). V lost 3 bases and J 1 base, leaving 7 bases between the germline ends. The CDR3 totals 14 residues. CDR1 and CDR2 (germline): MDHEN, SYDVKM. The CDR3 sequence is CASSFRGSNQPQHF. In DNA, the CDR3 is TGTGCCAGCAGTTTTAGGGGGAGCAATCAGCCCCAGCATTTT.

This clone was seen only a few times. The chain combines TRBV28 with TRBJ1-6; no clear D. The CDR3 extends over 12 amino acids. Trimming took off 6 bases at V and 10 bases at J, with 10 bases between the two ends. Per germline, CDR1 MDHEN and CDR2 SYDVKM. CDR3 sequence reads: CASSEGRSPLHF. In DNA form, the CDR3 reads TGTGCCAGCAGCGAAGGGAGGTCACCCCTCCACTTT.

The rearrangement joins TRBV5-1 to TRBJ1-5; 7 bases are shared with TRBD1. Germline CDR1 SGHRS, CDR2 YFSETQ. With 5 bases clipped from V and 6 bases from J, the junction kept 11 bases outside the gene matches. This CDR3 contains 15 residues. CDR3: CASRPTGVGGQPQHF. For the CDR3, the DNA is TGCGCCAGCAGGCCAACAGGGGTAGGCGGTCAGCCCCAGCATTTT.

The CDR3: CASSPAQGSNEQFF. The CDR3 nucleotides are TGTGCCAGCAGCCCAGCACAGGGCAGTAATGAGCAGTTCTTC. The V and J genes are TRBV9 and TRBJ2-1; D is possibly TRBD1 (6 bases). Between the trimmed V and J ends, which lost 4 bases and 7 bases, there was a span of 15 bases. Germline values: CDR1 SGDLS, CDR2 YYNGEE. This CDR3 is built from 14 residues.

DNA of the CDR3: TGCGCCAGCAGTGAAAGGGGGACTGAAGCTTTCTTT. Encoded protein: CASSERGTEAFF. The chain is built from TRBV10-1 and TRBJ1-1, with a tentative D call TRBD1 (6 bases). Germline V CDR1 and CDR2: WNHNN, SYGVQD (reference sequence). V lost 3 bases, J lost 5 bases, and 7 bases lay in between. CDR3 size: 12 residues.

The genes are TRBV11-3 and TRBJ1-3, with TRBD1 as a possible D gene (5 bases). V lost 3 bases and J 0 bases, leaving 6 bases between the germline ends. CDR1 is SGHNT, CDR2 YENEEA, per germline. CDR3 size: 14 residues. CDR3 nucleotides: TGTGCCAGCAGCTTGGGGGGCTCTGGAAACACCATATATTTT. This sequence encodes CASSLGGSGNTIYF.

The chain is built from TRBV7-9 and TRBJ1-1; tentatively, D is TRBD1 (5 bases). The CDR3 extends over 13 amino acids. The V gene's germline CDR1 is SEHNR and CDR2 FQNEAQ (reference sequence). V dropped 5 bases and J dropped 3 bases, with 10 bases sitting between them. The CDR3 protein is CASSPPGDTEAFF. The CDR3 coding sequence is TGTGCCAGCAGCCCACCGGGGGACACTGAAGCTTTCTTT.

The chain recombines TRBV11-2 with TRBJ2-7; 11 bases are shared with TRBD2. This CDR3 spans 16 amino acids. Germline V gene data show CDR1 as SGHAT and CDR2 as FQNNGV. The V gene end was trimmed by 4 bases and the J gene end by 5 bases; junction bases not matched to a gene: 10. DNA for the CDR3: TGTGCCAGCAGCTCCCTCTCTAGCGGGGGGTATGACGAGCAGTACTTC. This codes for CASSSLSSGGYDEQYF. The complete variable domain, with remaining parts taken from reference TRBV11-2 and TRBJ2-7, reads EAGVAQSPRYKIIEKRQSVAFWCNPISGHATLYWYQQILGQGPKLLIQFQNNGVVDDSQLPKDRFSAERLKGVDSTLKIQPAKLEDSAVYLCASSSLSSGGYDEQYFGPGTRLTVT.

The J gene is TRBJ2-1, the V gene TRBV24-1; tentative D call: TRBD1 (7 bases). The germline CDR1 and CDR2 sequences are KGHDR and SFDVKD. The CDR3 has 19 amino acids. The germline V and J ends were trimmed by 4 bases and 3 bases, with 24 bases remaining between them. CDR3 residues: CATSDTPRGNRGGYNEQFF. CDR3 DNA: TGTGCCACCAGTGACACACCTCGGGGGAACAGGGGTGGCTACAATGAGCAGTTCTTC.

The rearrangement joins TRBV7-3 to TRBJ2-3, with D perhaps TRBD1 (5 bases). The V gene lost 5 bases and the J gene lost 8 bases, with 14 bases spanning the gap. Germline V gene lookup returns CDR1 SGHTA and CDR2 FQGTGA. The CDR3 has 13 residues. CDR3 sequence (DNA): TGTGCCAGCAGCGCCACCGTTAGGGGTACGCAGTATTTT. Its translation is CASSATVRGTQYF.

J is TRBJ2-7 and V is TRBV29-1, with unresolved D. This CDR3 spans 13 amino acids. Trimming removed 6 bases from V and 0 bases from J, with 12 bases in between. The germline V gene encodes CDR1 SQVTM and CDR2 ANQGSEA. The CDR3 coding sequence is TGCAGCGTCCGACCCCGGAGCTCCTACGAGCAGTACTTC. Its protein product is CSVRPRSSYEQYF.

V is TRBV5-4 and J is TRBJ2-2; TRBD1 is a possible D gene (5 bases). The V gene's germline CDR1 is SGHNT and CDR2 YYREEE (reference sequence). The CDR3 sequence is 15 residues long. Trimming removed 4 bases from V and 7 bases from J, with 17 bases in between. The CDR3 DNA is TGTGCCAGCAGCCTCGGATTAACCAGGGACGGGGAGCTGTTTTTT. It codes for CASSLGLTRDGELFF.

The CDR3 DNA reads as TGTGCCAGCAGCGTAGGGCAGGGGGCAGAAAATCAGCCCCAGCATTTT. Translating gives CASSVGQGAENQPQHF. J is TRBJ1-5 and V is TRBV9, with 8 nucleotides matching TRBD1. J lost 4 bases, V lost 0 bases, and 6 bases had no gene match. Germline V gene sequence: CDR1 SGDLS, CDR2 YYNGEE. The CDR3 consists of 16 residues.

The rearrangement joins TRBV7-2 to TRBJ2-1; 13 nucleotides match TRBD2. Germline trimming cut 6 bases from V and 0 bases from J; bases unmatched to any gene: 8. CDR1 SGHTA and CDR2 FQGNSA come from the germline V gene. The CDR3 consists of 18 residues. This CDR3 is CASSRTSGGRSSYNEQFF. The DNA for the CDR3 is TGTGCCAGCAGTCGGACTAGCGGGGGCAGGAGCTCCTACAATGAGCAGTTCTTC.

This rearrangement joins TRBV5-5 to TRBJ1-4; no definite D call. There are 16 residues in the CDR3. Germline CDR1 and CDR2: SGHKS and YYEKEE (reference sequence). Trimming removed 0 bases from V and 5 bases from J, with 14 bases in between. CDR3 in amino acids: CASSLVAEERNEKLFF. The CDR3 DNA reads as TGTGCCAGCAGCTTGGTGGCGGAGGAAAGGAATGAAAAACTGTTTTTT.

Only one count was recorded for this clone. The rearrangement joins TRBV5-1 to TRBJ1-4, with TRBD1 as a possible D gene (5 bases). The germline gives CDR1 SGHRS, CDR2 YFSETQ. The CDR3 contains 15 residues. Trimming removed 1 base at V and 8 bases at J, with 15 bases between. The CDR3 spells CASSLIGTSAEKLFF. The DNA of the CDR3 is TGCGCCAGCAGCTTGATAGGGACTAGTGCGGAAAAACTGTTTTTT.

The CDR3 loop is CASTLFDRAGQPQHF. Written as DNA, the CDR3 is TGTGCCAGCACCCTATTTGACAGGGCTGGCCAGCCCCAGCATTTT. This chain links TRBV28 with TRBJ1-5; 7 nucleotides line up with TRBD1. CDR3 length equals 15 residues. In germline, CDR1 is MDHEN, CDR2 SYDVKM. V trimming: 7 bases; J trimming: 7 bases; junction bases outside the gene matches: 13.

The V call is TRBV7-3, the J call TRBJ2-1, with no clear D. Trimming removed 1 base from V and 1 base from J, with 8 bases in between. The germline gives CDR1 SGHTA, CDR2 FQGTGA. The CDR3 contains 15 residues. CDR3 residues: CASSLSATSYNEQFF. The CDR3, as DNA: TGTGCCAGCAGCTTAAGTGCTACGTCCTACAATGAGCAGTTCTTC.

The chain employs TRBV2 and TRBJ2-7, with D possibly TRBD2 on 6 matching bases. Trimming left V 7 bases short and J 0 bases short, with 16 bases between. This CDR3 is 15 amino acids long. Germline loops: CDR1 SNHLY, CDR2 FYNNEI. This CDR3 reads CASITGAASSYEQYF. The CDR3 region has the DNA TGTGCCAGCATCACGGGAGCCGCTAGCTCCTACGAGCAGTACTTC.

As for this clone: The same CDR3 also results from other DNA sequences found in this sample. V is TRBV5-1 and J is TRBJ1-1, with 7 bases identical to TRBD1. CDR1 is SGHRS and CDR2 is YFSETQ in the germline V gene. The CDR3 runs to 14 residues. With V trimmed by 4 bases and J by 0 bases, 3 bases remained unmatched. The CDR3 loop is CASSLTGVNTEAFF. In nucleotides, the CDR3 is TGCGCCAGCAGCCTTACAGGGGTGAACACTGAAGCTTTCTTT.

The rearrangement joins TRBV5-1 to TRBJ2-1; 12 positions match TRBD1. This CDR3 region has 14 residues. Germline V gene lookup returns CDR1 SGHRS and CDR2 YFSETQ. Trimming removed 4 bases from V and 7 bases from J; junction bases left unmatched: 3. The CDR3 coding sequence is TGCGCCAGCAGCACGGGACAGGGGGCGAATGAGCAGTTCTTC. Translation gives CASSTGQGANEQFF.

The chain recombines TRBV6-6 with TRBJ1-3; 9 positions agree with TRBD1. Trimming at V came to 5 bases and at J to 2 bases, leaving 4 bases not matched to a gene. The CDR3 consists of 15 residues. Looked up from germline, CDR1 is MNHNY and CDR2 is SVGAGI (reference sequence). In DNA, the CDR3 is TGTGCCAGCAGTCCCGGGACAGGGACTGGAAACACCATATATTTT. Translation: CASSPGTGTGNTIYF.

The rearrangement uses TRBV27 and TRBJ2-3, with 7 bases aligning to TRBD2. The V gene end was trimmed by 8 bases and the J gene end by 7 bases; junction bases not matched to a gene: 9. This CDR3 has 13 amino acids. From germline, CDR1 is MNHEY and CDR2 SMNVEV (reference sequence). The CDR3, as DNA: TGTGCCAGCCGCCCGGGGGGAATGCATACGCAGTATTTT. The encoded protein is CASRPGGMHTQYF.

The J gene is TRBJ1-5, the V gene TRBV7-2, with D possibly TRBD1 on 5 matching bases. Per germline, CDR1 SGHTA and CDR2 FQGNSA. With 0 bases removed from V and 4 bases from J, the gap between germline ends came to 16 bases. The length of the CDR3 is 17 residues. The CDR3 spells CASSLALGRGGNQPQHF. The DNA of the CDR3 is TGTGCCAGCAGCTTAGCGCTGGGGCGAGGAGGGAATCAGCCCCAGCATTTT.

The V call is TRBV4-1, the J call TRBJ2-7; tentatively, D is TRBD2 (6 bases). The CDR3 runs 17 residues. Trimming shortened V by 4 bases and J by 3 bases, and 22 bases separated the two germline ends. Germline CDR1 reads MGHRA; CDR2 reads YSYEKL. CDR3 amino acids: CASSPSPDGRGGYEQYF. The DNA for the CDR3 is TGCGCCAGCAGCCCCTCCCCCGACGGGAGAGGAGGCTACGAGCAGTACTTC.

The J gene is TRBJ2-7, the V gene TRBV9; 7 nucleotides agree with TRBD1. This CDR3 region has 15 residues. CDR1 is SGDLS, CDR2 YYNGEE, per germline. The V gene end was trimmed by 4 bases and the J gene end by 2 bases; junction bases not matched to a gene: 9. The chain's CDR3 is CASSPRGTDAYEQYF. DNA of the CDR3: TGTGCCAGCAGCCCCAGGGGGACGGACGCCTACGAGCAGTACTTC.

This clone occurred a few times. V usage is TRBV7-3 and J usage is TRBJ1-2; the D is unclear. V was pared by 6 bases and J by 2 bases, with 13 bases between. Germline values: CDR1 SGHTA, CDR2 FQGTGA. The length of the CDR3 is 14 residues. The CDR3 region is CASSYDRWNYGYTF. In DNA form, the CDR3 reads TGTGCCAGCAGTTACGATCGGTGGAACTATGGCTACACCTTC.